This T cell receptor beta chain was sequenced for a study of T cell responses to AZD1222 COVID-19 vaccine. This CDR3 region has 16 residues. Germline lookup yields CDR1 SGHAT and CDR2 FQNNGV. V dropped 5 bases and J dropped 1 base, with 16 bases sitting between them. The assay was immunoSEQ multiplex PCR, and TCRdb's table has in-frame clones only and misses some. This sample has about 110,000 clones; about nine tenths occur once, and the top ten carry 6% to 8%. General study points: Clonal diversity may have been underestimated, and the donors were mostly white British, with more females than males. Baseline seropositivity occurred in only six AZD1222 recipients.

Turning to this clone: Its antigen is undetermined.

This specimen was peripheral blood, taken on day 0 of AZD1222 vaccination. This sequence was found in an adult in good health. The chain uses TRBV11-2 and TRBJ2-3, with a possible D match to TRBD2 (5 bases). Written as DNA, the CDR3 is TGTGCCAGCAGCCCCTGGCTAGCCTACGGCACAGATACGCAGTATTTT. As protein: CASSPWLAYGTDTQYF.